This passage covers 24 T cell receptor beta chains from one sample sequenced in a study of blood T cell repertoires in COVID-19. Here immunoSEQ multiplex PCR was the method, and the copy in TCRdb shows in-frame clones only, minus some. Of roughly 280,000 clones detected, over 75% appear once; the ten largest clones hold over 2%. The sample taken for sequencing was PBMCs or T cells enriched from blood (not recorded which). The receptors stem from a woman in her late teens or twenties who had recovered from COVID-19.

V usage is TRBV9 and J usage is TRBJ1-4, with D possibly matching TRBD1 (6 bases). The germline V gene encodes CDR1 SGDLS and CDR2 YYNGEE. V lost 3 bases and J lost 7, with 16 bases in between. This CDR3 is 15 amino acids long. This chain's CDR3 is CASSAPGGASEKLFF. CDR3 coding DNA: TGTGCCAGCAGCGCCCCCGGGGGGGCGAGTGAAAAACTGTTTTTT. The full variable domain, rest sourced from reference TRBV9 and TRBJ1-4, is DSGVTQTPKHLITATGQRVTLRCSPRSGDLSVYWYQQSLDQGLQFLIQYYNGEERAKGNILERFSAQQFPDLHSELNLSSLELGDSALYFCASSAPGGASEKLFFGSGTQLSVL.

The chain employs TRBV27 and TRBJ1-1; D gene uncertain. V lost 5 bases and J 1 base, leaving 11 bases between the germline ends. The CDR3 has 14 amino acids. Germline V lookup: CDR1 MNHEY, CDR2 SMNVEV (reference sequence). The CDR3 DNA reads as TGTGCCAGCAGTGGGCTGCCCAGGAACACTGAAGCTTTCTTT. This gives the protein CASSGLPRNTEAFF.

V and J are TRBV29-1 and TRBJ1-1, with D unresolved. The CDR3 loop spans 14 amino acids. Germline CDR1 SQVTM, CDR2 ANQGSEA. V lost 7 bases and J 4 bases, leaving 19 bases between the germline ends. CDR3 loop: CSGSVSGSITEAFF. The CDR3 region has the DNA TGCAGCGGCTCTGTTTCGGGGTCGATCACTGAAGCTTTCTTT.

The chain uses TRBV7-6 and TRBJ2-2, with a weak D call TRBD2 (7 bases). V was cut by 3 bases and J by 3 bases, with 11 bases left in between. This CDR3 spans 15 amino acids. The germline gives CDR1 SGHVS, CDR2 FNYEAQ. DNA of the CDR3: TGTGCCAGCAGCTTCCGGGGGGCCTACACCGGGGAGCTGTTTTTT. This sequence encodes CASSFRGAYTGELFF.

The V call is TRBV27, the J call TRBJ1-2; a weak D match, TRBD1 (5 bases). V lost 5 bases, J lost 4 bases, and 11 bases lay in between. CDR3 length equals 13 residues. Germline-derived CDR1 and CDR2 are MNHEY and SMNVEV (reference sequence). This CDR3 reads CASSPRGIYGYTF. CDR3 DNA sequence: TGTGCCAGCAGTCCTCGGGGGATCTATGGCTACACCTTC.

The chain employs TRBV21-1 and TRBJ1-1; the table gives TRBD1 as D, unverified against the DNA. TRBV21-1 is flagged as a pseudogene. The CDR3 has 15 amino acids. In nucleotides, the CDR3 is TGTGCCAGCAAGGCGAGACAGGGAGTGAACACTGAAGCTTTCTTT. Its translation is CASKARQGVNTEAFF.

The chain is built from TRBV19 and TRBJ2-7, with D perhaps matching TRBD2 (7 bases). CDR1 is LNHDA, CDR2 SQIVND, per germline (reference sequence). Trimming removed 10 bases from V and 0 bases from J, with 13 bases in between. The CDR3 runs 13 residues. This CDR3 reads CATKGGPSYEQYF. DNA of the CDR3: TGTGCCACCAAGGGGGGGCCCTCCTACGAGCAGTACTTC.

The sample holds one count of this clone. The gene calls are TRBV19 and TRBJ2-5; TRBD2 aligns across 12 bases. CDR1 is LNHDA and CDR2 is SQIVND in the germline V gene (reference sequence). This CDR3 is built from 16 residues. The V and J ends lost 5 bases and 3 bases, in that order; junction bases with no gene match: 7. CDR3 loop: CASSPRTSGKEETQYF. In DNA, the CDR3 is TGTGCCAGTAGTCCCCGGACTAGCGGGAAAGAAGAGACCCAGTACTTC.

The V gene is TRBV29-1, the J gene TRBJ1-2; tentative D call: TRBD1 (5 bases). The CDR3 runs to 11 residues. Germline-derived CDR1 and CDR2 are SQVTM and ANQGSEA. The V end was cut by 7 bases, the J end by 3 bases, with 9 bases between. CDR3 region: CSGDSDYGYTF. CDR3 bases: TGCAGCGGAGACAGTGACTATGGCTACACCTTC.

This sequence joins TRBV10-3 and TRBJ1-1, with 9 bases lining up with TRBD1. The ends lost 6 bases at V and 4 bases at J; junction bases unmatched: 6. Germline V lookup: CDR1 ENHRY, CDR2 SYGVKD. The CDR3 consists of 14 residues. This CDR3 reads CAIRTGGESTEAFF. CDR3 coding DNA: TGTGCCATCAGGACAGGGGGGGAGAGCACTGAAGCTTTCTTT.

V and J are TRBV5-6 and TRBJ2-7; 7 bases map to TRBD1. In germline, CDR1 is SGHDT, CDR2 YYEEEE. CDR3 length equals 13 residues. J gave up 2 bases and V 4 bases, and 3 bases lay outside the gene matches. CDR3 DNA: TGTGCCAGCAGCGATGGACAGGCCTACGAGCAGTACTTC. This gives the protein CASSDGQAYEQYF.

The gene calls are TRBV10-3 and TRBJ2-2, with 11 bases lining up with TRBD2. The V gene end was trimmed by 4 bases and the J gene end by 4 bases; junction bases not matched to a gene: 11. The CDR3 has 18 amino acids. Germline V gene data show CDR1 as ENHRY and CDR2 as SYGVKD. CDR3: CAISARLAGGRSTGELFF. In DNA, the CDR3 is TGTGCCATCAGTGCCCGGCTAGCGGGGGGCCGGAGCACCGGGGAGCTGTTTTTT.

This sequence joins TRBV5-4 and TRBJ1-4; D call uncertain. Trimming stripped 2 bases from V and 0 bases from J, with 8 bases between. The CDR3 covers 15 residues. The V gene's germline CDR1 is SGHNT and CDR2 YYREEE (reference sequence). CDR3 region: CASSFWTATNEKLFF. The CDR3 nucleotides read TGTGCCAGCAGCTTCTGGACTGCAACTAATGAAAAACTGTTTTTT.

The rearrangement links TRBV24-1 to TRBJ2-1, with 14 positions matching TRBD2. Germline V lookup: CDR1 KGHDR, CDR2 SFDVKD. Trimming cost V 3 bases and J 5 bases; bases outside gene matches: 14. This CDR3 has 20 residues. CDR3 in DNA: TGTGCCACCAGTGATCCATACAGCGGGACTAGCGGGGGCCACCACAATGAGCAGTTCTTC. This sequence encodes CATSDPYSGTSGGHHNEQFF.

This clone has only one observation. The chain links TRBV4-1 to TRBJ1-3, with 7 bases matching TRBD1. Germline V gene sequence: CDR1 MGHRA, CDR2 YSYEKL. The CDR3 covers 16 residues. V lost 3 bases to trimming and J lost 0 bases; unmatched junction nucleotides: 5. CDR3 amino acids: CASSQTGSTSGNTIYF. The CDR3 DNA reads TGCGCCAGCAGCCAGACAGGGTCCACCTCTGGAAACACCATATATTTT.

This clone was observed once. The V gene is TRBV3-1 (or the pseudogene TRBV3-2), the J gene TRBJ2-3; D possibly corresponds to TRBD1 (6 bases). The CDR3 loop spans 17 amino acids. The V gene's germline CDR1 is LGHDT and CDR2 YNNKEL (reference sequence). V shed 2 bases and J shed 4 bases, with 19 bases lying between them. The CDR3 DNA follows: TGTGCCAGCAGCCAATACCTCCTGACTGGGGGCGCAGATACGCAGTATTTT. Protein: CASSQYLLTGGADTQYF.

The chain combines TRBV6-4 with TRBJ2-3; D is possibly TRBD2 (6 bases). V shed 1 base and J shed 2 bases, with 10 bases lying between them. The CDR3 is 15 residues long. Germline V gives CDR1 MRHNA, CDR2 SNTAGT. The CDR3 reads CASSDLGGTTDTQYF. The CDR3 coding sequence is TGTGCCAGCAGTGACTTGGGGGGAACCACAGATACGCAGTATTTT.

The chain uses TRBV9 and TRBJ1-1, with 8 bases identical to TRBD1. This CDR3 spans 15 amino acids. Unmatched junction bases numbered 10, after V lost 3 bases and J lost 6 bases. Germline V gives CDR1 SGDLS, CDR2 YYNGEE. CDR3 coding DNA: TGTGCCAGCAGCGGGAAGGGACAGGATATACCTGAAGCTTTCTTT. The encoded protein is CASSGKGQDIPEAFF.

This chain links TRBV5-4 with TRBJ1-2; a weak D match, TRBD1 (6 bases). V lost 2 bases and J lost 4, with 15 bases in between. CDR3 length equals 15 residues. Germline CDR1 reads SGHNT; CDR2 reads YYREEE (reference sequence). CDR3 coding DNA: TGTGCCAGCAGCTTAACTCAGGGGTCGGGCTATGGCTACACCTTC. Its protein is CASSLTQGSGYGYTF. Full variable domain (remainder filled in from reference TRBV5-4 and TRBJ1-2): ETGVTQSPTHLIKTRGQQVTLRCSSQSGHNTVSWYQQALGQGPQFIFQYYREEENGRGNFPPRFSGLQFPNYSSELNVNALELDDSALYLCASSLTQGSGYGYTFGSGTRLTVV.

The chain recombines TRBV28 with TRBJ1-2; D is possibly TRBD1 (6 bases). Germline V CDR1 and CDR2: MDHEN, SYDVKM. This CDR3 has 16 residues. V dropped 5 bases and J dropped 4 bases, with 20 bases sitting between them. CDR3 region: CASSPPIRQAGYGYTF. CDR3 coding DNA: TGTGCCAGCAGTCCGCCCATCCGACAGGCGGGCTATGGCTACACCTTC.

The chain couples TRBV2 to TRBJ1-2; D perhaps matches TRBD1 (6 bases). CDR3 length equals 13 residues. V was trimmed by 9 bases and J by 1 base, leaving 12 bases between them. Germline V gene data show CDR1 as SNHLY and CDR2 as FYNNEI. The CDR3 loop is CASRDTHNYGYTF. In nucleotides, the CDR3 is TGTGCCAGTCGGGACACCCATAACTATGGCTACACCTTC.

The CDR3 DNA is TGTGCCAGCAGCTCGGGGCGGGGCTATGATGGCTACACCTTC. Its protein is CASSSGRGYDGYTF. The rearrangement links TRBV5-4 to TRBJ1-2; TRBD1 might be the D (5 bases). With 3 bases removed from V and 6 bases from J, the gap between germline ends came to 15 bases. The germline V gene encodes CDR1 SGHNT and CDR2 YYREEE (reference sequence). The CDR3 length is 14 residues.

The chain is built from TRBV7-6 and TRBJ2-1; 12 bases agree with TRBD2. The CDR3 is made up of 16 amino acids. Germline lookup yields CDR1 SGHVS and CDR2 FNYEAQ. J gave up 8 bases and V 9 bases, and 14 bases lay outside the gene matches. The CDR3 sequence is CARNTHLAGGPHEQFF. CDR3 in DNA: TGTGCCAGAAACACCCACCTAGCGGGGGGGCCCCATGAGCAGTTCTTC.

The chain employs TRBV2 and TRBJ2-3, with D unresolved. V lost 1 base and J lost 6, with 5 bases in between. Germline lookup yields CDR1 SNHLY and CDR2 FYNNEI. The CDR3 sequence is 12 residues long. CDR3 in amino acids: CASSEGPDTQYF. Here the CDR3 DNA reads TGTGCCAGCAGTGAAGGTCCTGATACGCAGTATTTT.